What follows are 20 T cell receptor beta chains derived from one specimen sequenced in a study of blood T cells in healthy people across ages. PCR was performed a second time for about 7 to 11 cycles using a sample-barcoded 5' primer and a J-beta primer mix. In TCRdb, the 5' RACE reads were re-called with MiXCR into one record per CDR3 protein. The repertoire consists of 790,000 or so distinct CDR3 sequences, with 35% to 60% occurring once and the leading ten covering about a sixth. Sequencing was performed on blood. These receptors were collected from a man older than 75 in good health.

The chain has TRBV6-1 and TRBJ2-1, with D unclear. The V and J ends lost 9 bases and 1 base respectively, with 13 bases between them. CDR1 is MNHNS, CDR2 SASEGT, per germline. The CDR3 covers 14 residues. DNA of the CDR3: TGTGCCAGTAGTCCCCGACATTCCTACAATGAGCAGTTCTTC. It is translated as CASSPRHSYNEQFF.

This clonotype was observed at least ten times. The chain recombines TRBV29-1 with TRBJ1-2; 7 bases are a match to TRBD1. Losses at the gene ends were 1 base for V and 3 bases for J; bases not matched to a gene: 20. Per the germline V gene, CDR1 is SQVTM and CDR2 is ANQGSEA. The CDR3 has 19 amino acids. The CDR3 reads CSVEVSSTLRPGQYYGYTF. Written as DNA, the CDR3 is TGCAGCGTTGAAGTGAGTTCTACCCTGCGTCCGGGACAGTACTATGGCTACACCTTC.

The rearrangement joins TRBV3-1 to TRBJ2-5; TRBD1 might be the D (5 bases). The germline V gene has CDR1 LGHDT and CDR2 YNNKEL (reference sequence). Trimming removed 3 bases at V and 5 bases at J, with 16 bases between. The CDR3 covers 15 residues. Here the CDR3 DNA reads TGTGCCAGCAGCCAGACAGCCTCAGGGTTGGAGACCCAGTACTTC. Residues: CASSQTASGLETQYF.

In this sample, this clonotype turned up many times. The chain recombines TRBV4-2 with TRBJ2-5; 12 positions match TRBD2. After removal of 4 bases from V and 0 bases from J, the junction contained 6 bases not matched to a gene. CDR3 length equals 17 residues. Germline loops: CDR1 LGHNA, CDR2 YNFKEQ. The chain's CDR3 is CASSLTGLAGYQETQYF. In nucleotides, the CDR3 is TGTGCCAGCAGCCTTACCGGACTAGCGGGATACCAAGAGACCCAGTACTTC.

This clonotype has more than one count but fewer than ten. V gene TRBV20-1 combines with J gene TRBJ2-1, with TRBD2 identical over 7 bases. The CDR3 extends over 16 amino acids. After removal of 6 bases from V and 6 bases from J, the junction contained 17 bases not matched to a gene. Germline CDR1 and CDR2: DFQATT and SNEGSKA (reference sequence). DNA for the CDR3: TGCAGTGCACCATCCCAGCGGGACCCTCTGGGCAATGAGCAGTTCTTC. Encoded protein: CSAPSQRDPLGNEQFF.

CDR3 sequence reads: CSASGDGDYEQYF. DNA of the CDR3: TGCAGTGCTAGTGGTGACGGGGACTACGAGCAGTACTTC. The chain joins TRBV20-1 to TRBJ2-7; D is possibly TRBD2 (5 bases). The V and J ends lost 3 bases and 3 bases respectively, with 12 bases between them. The CDR3 has 13 residues. Germline V gene data show CDR1 as DFQATT and CDR2 as SNEGSKA (reference sequence).

The chain couples TRBV20-1 to TRBJ2-7, with a tentative D call TRBD2 (6 bases). The V end was cut by 5 bases, the J end by 2 bases, with 13 bases between. From germline, CDR1 is DFQATT and CDR2 SNEGSKA (reference sequence). This CDR3 spans 13 amino acids. This CDR3 reads CSAPREPTYEQYF. CDR3 bases: TGCAGTGCTCCTCGGGAGCCTACCTACGAGCAGTACTTC.

This rearrangement joins TRBV20-1 to TRBJ2-5; D assignment may be TRBD1 or TRBD2 (5 bases each). In germline, CDR1 is DFQATT, CDR2 SNEGSKA (reference sequence). V was shortened by 8 bases and J by 11 bases, with 27 bases between the two germline ends. The CDR3 length is 14 residues. CDR3 region: CSSPDEGRYNEQYF. The DNA for the CDR3 is TGCAGTTCCCCTGATGAGGGGCGGTACAATGAGCAGTACTTC.

This clonotype was seen only a few times. This chain joins TRBV20-1 and TRBJ2-7, with 9 bases identical to TRBD1. Germline CDR1 and CDR2: DFQATT and SNEGSKA (reference sequence). The J segment lost 2 bases and the V segment lost 3 bases, leaving 8 bases of the junction unmatched. The CDR3 runs 15 residues. The CDR3 DNA follows: TGCAGTGCTAGGATCGGGACAGGGATTACCTACGAGCAGTACTTC. Encoded protein: CSARIGTGITYEQYF.

The gene calls are TRBV12-3 or TRBV12-4 and TRBJ1-1; TRBD1 matches at 9 bases. Germline trimming cut 2 bases from V and 2 bases from J; bases unmatched to any gene: 9. This CDR3 spans 17 amino acids. The CDR3 nucleotides are TGTGCCAGCAGTTTATGGACAGGGGCTACGATCAACACTGAAGCTTTCTTT. This gives the protein CASSLWTGATINTEAFF.

V and J are TRBV18 and TRBJ2-5; 8 bases fit TRBD1. The CDR3 is made up of 14 amino acids. The ends lost 6 bases at V and 5 bases at J; junction bases unmatched: 8. The germline CDR1 and CDR2 sequences are KGHSH and LQKENI. The CDR3 DNA is TGTGCCAGCTCCCGACAGGGGACTCTGGAGACCCAGTACTTC. Its protein is CASSRQGTLETQYF.

The chain has TRBV27 and TRBJ2-1, with 9 bases matching TRBD2. V shed 5 bases, J shed 3 bases, and the junction held 11 bases outside the gene matches. The V gene's germline CDR1 is MNHEY and CDR2 SMNVEV (reference sequence). CDR3 length: 17 amino acids. The CDR3 reads CASSRVVVAGDYNEQFF. CDR3 nucleotides: TGTGCCAGCAGTCGGGTTGTGGTAGCGGGGGACTACAATGAGCAGTTCTTC.

The rearrangement uses TRBV5-1 and TRBJ2-1; TRBD2 is a possible D gene (6 bases). V was trimmed by 7 bases and J by 3 bases, leaving 17 bases between them. Germline assignment: CDR1 SGHRS and CDR2 YFSETQ. CDR3 length: 15 amino acids. CDR3 residues: CASGSGTPSYNEQFF. CDR3 DNA sequence: TGCGCCAGCGGATCCGGGACTCCTAGCTACAATGAGCAGTTCTTC.

The chain has TRBV12-3 or TRBV12-4 and TRBJ2-3, with D perhaps matching TRBD1 or TRBD2 (5 bases each). Trimming removed 7 bases from V and 0 bases from J, with 14 bases in between. The CDR3 length is 15 residues. The CDR3, as DNA: TGTGCCAGCACCCTCCGGGGCGCGAGCACAGATACGCAGTATTTT. Residues: CASTLRGASTDTQYF.

A few counts support this clonotype. The chain is built from TRBV12-3 or TRBV12-4 and TRBJ1-1, with D uncertain. The V end lost 0 bases, the J end lost 3 bases, and 5 bases lay between the germline ends. The CDR3 loop spans 13 amino acids. The CDR3 DNA reads TGTGCCAGCAGTTTAGCGATAGACACTGAAGCTTTCTTT. This encodes CASSLAIDTEAFF.

The chain recombines TRBV12-3 or TRBV12-4 with TRBJ1-5; D gene unclear. V was clipped by 6 bases and J by 7 bases, with 10 bases between them. The CDR3 contains 12 residues. The CDR3 sequence is CASREGTQPQHF. CDR3 DNA sequence: TGTGCCAGCAGAGAGGGAACCCAGCCCCAGCATTTT.

This sequence joins TRBV15 and TRBJ1-5; 7 bases map to TRBD1. There are 16 residues in the CDR3. Germline trimming cut 0 bases from V and 4 bases from J; bases unmatched to any gene: 6. Germline lookup yields CDR1 LNHNV and CDR2 YYDKDF (reference sequence). For the CDR3, the DNA is TGTGCCACCAGCAGAGATCCAGGACAGGTAAATCAGCCCCAGCATTTT. This codes for CATSRDPGQVNQPQHF.

This sequence joins TRBV20-1 and TRBJ2-5; D not resolved. Trimming shortened V by 2 bases and J by 5 bases, and 12 bases separated the two germline ends. This CDR3 is built from 13 residues. Per the germline V gene, CDR1 is DFQATT and CDR2 is SNEGSKA (reference sequence). This CDR3 reads CSARPTSRETQYF. DNA for the CDR3: TGCAGTGCTAGACCGACATCCCGTGAGACCCAGTACTTC.

This clonotype appeared once. The V call is TRBV3-1, the J call TRBJ2-7; D ambiguous. Per germline, CDR1 LGHDT and CDR2 YNNKEL (reference sequence). The CDR3 is 14 amino acids. V lost 1 base to trimming and J lost 7 bases, with 14 bases between them. The CDR3 DNA follows: TGTGCCAGCAGCCAAGGCCTAGTCAACAATGAGCAGTACTTC. It codes for CASSQGLVNNEQYF.

This clonotype has a count of ten or more. CDR3 nucleotides: TGCAGCGTTGAGTGGGGGGATACGCAGTATTTT. This gives the protein CSVEWGDTQYF. The chain employs TRBV29-1 and TRBJ2-3; D may be TRBD1 or TRBD2 (5 bases each). This CDR3 has 11 amino acids. Between the trimmed V and J ends, which lost 3 bases and 6 bases, there was a span of 7 bases. Germline V gene sequence: CDR1 SQVTM, CDR2 ANQGSEA.